This TCR beta chain was recovered during a study of CD8+ T cells in alopecia areata. Study-wide background: At a dose of 5 to 10 mg twice daily, oral tofacitinib was given to treated patients. The study's findings and limits: Elevated clonality characterized lesional scalp relative to normal scalp, particularly in alopecia totalis/universalis.

V gave up 4 bases and J gave up 3 bases, with 9 bases separating them. The germline V gene has CDR1 SQVTM and CDR2 ANQGSEA. The CDR3 consists of 12 residues. In its sample, this clone was seen a few times. Antigen unknown. Peripheral blood and lesional scalp punch biopsies were taken from alopecia areata patients. Starting from PBMCs, sorting isolated CD4+ and CD8+ T cells. The authors extracted RNA and reverse transcribed it into cDNA as the sequencing template. Sequencing was performed with immunoSEQ multiplex PCR; in TCRdb, only in-frame clones are kept and a portion is missing. The top ten clones hold roughly 6.8% of a sample with around 160,000 clones, roughly 48% of them seen once.

The rearrangement links TRBV29-1 to TRBJ1-1; no clear D gene. Sample: CD4+ T cells sorted from blood. The clonotype was recovered from a human donor with alopecia areata. CDR3 sequence: CSVVGWDTEAFF. CDR3 bases: TGCAGCGTTGTAGGGTGGGACACTGAAGCTTTCTTT.